The 8 T cell receptor beta chains below were found in one sample sequenced in a study of T cell changes during pregnancy in multiple sclerosis. TCRdb's copy holds only in-frame clones and misses some; the assay was immunoSEQ multiplex PCR. The sample yields around 50,000 clones, about 91% seen once. This sample comprised CD4+ T cells from peripheral blood mononuclear cells, obtained in the second trimester of pregnancy. These receptors originate from a female donor with multiple sclerosis, enrolled in a pregnancy study.

V usage is TRBV5-1 and J usage is TRBJ1-2; 11 bases are a match to TRBD1. Looked up from germline, CDR1 is SGHRS and CDR2 is YFSETQ. The V gene end was trimmed by 0 bases and the J gene end by 7 bases; junction bases not matched to a gene: 5. The length of the CDR3 is 15 residues. The CDR3 loop reads CASSLVGTGGSGYTF. In DNA form, the CDR3 reads TGCGCCAGCAGCTTGGTTGGGACAGGGGGAAGTGGCTACACCTTC.

This chain uses TRBV6-1 with TRBJ2-2; TRBD2 matches 7 bases. The CDR3 length is 15 residues. V shed 6 bases and J 0 bases; nucleotides not matched to a gene: 4. Germline V gene lookup returns CDR1 MNHNS and CDR2 SASEGT. The CDR3 sequence is CASRAGTTNTGELFF. In DNA form, the CDR3 reads TGTGCCAGCAGAGCCGGGACTACGAACACCGGGGAGCTGTTTTTT.

The rearrangement uses TRBV11-1 and TRBJ2-3, with D uncertain. Trimming stripped 4 bases from V and 5 bases from J, with 7 bases between. CDR1 is SGHAT and CDR2 is FQDESV in the germline V gene (reference sequence). The CDR3 spans 12 residues. The CDR3 DNA reads as TGTGCCAGCAGCTCTTACATAGATACGCAGTATTTT. Protein sequence: CASSSYIDTQYF.

The chain has TRBV6-4 and TRBJ2-7; 8 bases align to TRBD1. V shed 4 bases, J shed 7 bases, and the junction held 9 bases outside the gene matches. The CDR3 is 14 amino acids. Per germline, CDR1 MRHNA and CDR2 SNTAGT. The CDR3 protein is CASSVEQGVGEQYF. The CDR3 region has the DNA TGTGCCAGCAGTGTGGAACAGGGGGTTGGAGAGCAGTACTTC.

J is TRBJ1-1 and V is TRBV7-2, with D uncertain. Looked up from germline, CDR1 is SGHTA and CDR2 is FQGNSA. CDR3 size: 14 residues. Trimming took 2 bases from V and 2 from J, leaving 9 bases between them. The CDR3 loop reads CASSLSPFNTEAFF. CDR3 nucleotides: TGTGCCAGCAGCTTAAGCCCCTTTAACACTGAAGCTTTCTTT. Full variable domain (remainder filled in from reference TRBV7-2 and TRBJ1-1): GAGVSQSPSNKVTEKGKDVELRCDPISGHTALYWYRQSLGQGLEFLIYFQGNSAPDKSGLPSDRFSAERTGGSVSTLTIQRTQQEDSAVYLCASSLSPFNTEAFFGQGTRLTVV.

The chain employs TRBV4-1 and TRBJ1-5; 8 bases fit TRBD1. J gave up 4 bases and V 6 bases, and 8 bases lay outside the gene matches. The CDR3 has 15 residues. Germline CDR1 MGHRA, CDR2 YSYEKL. The CDR3 DNA reads TGCGCCAGCAGACCGACAGGGGCACTGAATCAGCCCCAGCATTTT. As protein: CASRPTGALNQPQHF.

This sequence joins TRBV5-4 and TRBJ2-2, with D maybe TRBD1 (5 bases). This CDR3 spans 16 amino acids. Per germline, CDR1 SGHNT and CDR2 YYREEE (reference sequence). V lost 0 bases and J lost 1, with 10 bases in between. CDR3 coding DNA: TGTGCCAGCAGCTTGGCGTATCAGGGGAACACCGGGGAGCTGTTTTTT. Protein sequence: CASSLAYQGNTGELFF.

This sequence joins TRBV7-3 and TRBJ1-2; D may be TRBD1 (6 bases). CDR3 length: 14 amino acids. In germline, CDR1 is SGHTA, CDR2 FQGTGA. Between the trimmed V and J ends, which lost 6 bases and 3 bases, there was a span of 14 bases. The CDR3 sequence: CASSSGVSHYGYTF. The CDR3 nucleotides are TGTGCCAGCAGTTCAGGGGTCTCCCACTATGGCTACACCTTC.